The 19 T cell receptor beta chains given below trace back to one sample, sequenced in a study of blood T cell repertoires in COVID-19. The assay was immunoSEQ multiplex PCR, and TCRdb's table has in-frame clones only and misses some. The profile shows some 300,000 clones, 90% of them singletons. Sequenced input: peripheral blood. The receptors stem from a woman between 40 and 50 years old with COVID-19, enrolled during active disease.

The chain uses TRBV5-4 and TRBJ2-1; D ambiguous. Trimming shortened V by 2 bases and J by 2 bases, and 11 bases separated the two germline ends. Per the germline V gene, CDR1 is SGHNT and CDR2 is YYREEE (reference sequence). This CDR3 spans 15 amino acids. CDR3 protein: CASSLGALTYNEQFF. The CDR3 DNA reads as TGTGCCAGCAGCTTAGGAGCCCTAACCTACAATGAGCAGTTCTTC.

The rearrangement links TRBV28 to TRBJ2-7; 11 bases agree with TRBD1. The CDR3 length is 15 residues. Germline trimming cut 6 bases from V and 4 bases from J; bases unmatched to any gene: 8. Germline CDR1 is MDHEN and CDR2 is SYDVKM. The CDR3 DNA reads TGTGCCAGCAGCCACATTAGGGACAGGGGGTACGAGCAGTACTTC. Encoded protein: CASSHIRDRGYEQYF.

The chain combines TRBV5-1 with TRBJ1-1; 7 bases align to TRBD1. Germline V gene data show CDR1 as SGHRS and CDR2 as YFSETQ. Losses at the gene ends were 4 bases for V and 1 base for J; bases not matched to a gene: 4. The CDR3 is 14 residues long. The CDR3 DNA reads TGCGCCAGCAGCGACCAGGGGGGGAACACTGAAGCTTTCTTT. This sequence encodes CASSDQGGNTEAFF.

This rearrangement joins TRBV27 to TRBJ2-5; TRBD2 aligns across 7 bases. The CDR3 has 17 residues. Germline CDR1 is MNHEY and CDR2 is SMNVEV (reference sequence). V lost 2 bases and J lost 0; bases outside the gene matches: 9. CDR3 protein: CASSLSGVYTYQETQYF. The CDR3, as DNA: TGTGCCAGCAGTTTAAGCGGGGTTTATACGTACCAAGAGACCCAGTACTTC.

The chain has TRBV9 and TRBJ2-3; D unresolved. V was cut by 1 base and J by 5 bases, with 11 bases left in between. Germline V gene data show CDR1 as SGDLS and CDR2 as YYNGEE. The CDR3 has 14 amino acids. CDR3 sequence: CASSVSSLRDTQYF. CDR3 bases: TGTGCCAGCAGCGTATCTTCGCTGCGAGATACGCAGTATTTT. The full variable domain, with the rest looked up from reference TRBV9 and TRBJ2-3, is DSGVTQTPKHLITATGQRVTLRCSPRSGDLSVYWYQQSLDQGLQFLIQYYNGEERAKGNILERFSAQQFPDLHSELNLSSLELGDSALYFCASSVSSLRDTQYFGPGTRLTVL.

The gene calls are TRBV7-6 and TRBJ2-5; possibly TRBD1 for D (7 bases). V gave up 4 bases and J gave up 5 bases, with 14 bases separating them. The CDR3 sequence is 14 residues long. CDR1 SGHVS and CDR2 FNYEAQ come from the germline V gene. This CDR3 reads CASSSSAGGETQYF. CDR3 nucleotide sequence: TGTGCCAGCAGCTCTTCCGCAGGGGGGGAGACCCAGTACTTC.

The V and J genes are TRBV7-9 and TRBJ2-1; 14 bases are a match to TRBD2. The V gene's germline CDR1 is SEHNR and CDR2 FQNEAQ (reference sequence). CDR3 size: 18 residues. The J segment lost 1 base and the V segment lost 1 base, leaving 3 bases of the junction unmatched. The DNA of the CDR3 is TGTGCCAGCAGCTTAGGACTAGCGGGGGGGACTTCCTACAATGAGCAGTTCTTC. Its protein is CASSLGLAGGTSYNEQFF.

The chain links TRBV4-1 to TRBJ2-1, with D uncertain. V lost 5 bases to trimming and J lost 2 bases, with 16 bases between them. Germline assignment: CDR1 MGHRA and CDR2 YSYEKL. The length of the CDR3 is 16 residues. The CDR3 coding sequence is TGCGCCAGCAGCAAATCCGCCGACTTACCCTACAATGAGCAGTTCTTC. It yields the protein CASSKSADLPYNEQFF.

This clone has just one count. This rearrangement joins TRBV5-4 to TRBJ1-1, with D hard to call. Per the germline V gene, CDR1 is SGHNT and CDR2 is YYREEE (reference sequence). The CDR3 loop spans 17 amino acids. Trimming cost V 2 bases and J 0 bases, with 17 bases left between them. Here the CDR3 reads CASSFGVGNAVNTEAFF. The CDR3 nucleotides read TGTGCCAGCAGCTTCGGGGTGGGAAACGCAGTGAACACTGAAGCTTTCTTT.

The sample holds one count of this clone. Written as DNA, the CDR3 is TGTGCCAGCAGATCGGTTTGGCTAGCGGATGACATGAGCACAGATACGCAGTATTTT. It encodes CASRSVWLADDMSTDTQYF. The chain combines TRBV7-9 with TRBJ2-3; 7 nucleotides align to TRBD2. Germline CDR1 and CDR2: SEHNR and FQNEAQ (reference sequence). V dropped 6 bases and J dropped 0; count of bases not matched to a gene: 18. The CDR3 sequence is 19 residues long.

As concerns this clone: Other DNA sequences from this sample encode an identical CDR3 as well. The chain joins TRBV30 to TRBJ1-4; 9 nucleotides agree with TRBD1. This CDR3 contains 13 residues. The germline gives CDR1 GTSNPN, CDR2 SVGIG (reference sequence). The V and J ends lost 3 bases and 4 bases, in that order; junction bases with no gene match: 0. The CDR3 DNA is TGTGCCTGGAGGGGACAGGGTAATGAAAAACTGTTTTTT. Amino acids: CAWRGQGNEKLFF.

The J gene is TRBJ1-4, the V gene TRBV28, with D possibly matching TRBD1 (5 bases). The CDR3 spans 15 residues. The V and J ends lost 3 bases and 7 bases respectively, with 15 bases between them. CDR1 and CDR2 from the germline V gene are MDHEN and SYDVKM. The chain's CDR3 is CASSLSGGAGEKLFF. The CDR3 DNA follows: TGTGCCAGCAGTTTGTCGGGGGGAGCGGGTGAAAAACTGTTTTTT.

The chain joins TRBV28 to TRBJ2-2, with 8 bases matching TRBD1. Germline-derived CDR1 and CDR2 are MDHEN and SYDVKM. The CDR3 runs 14 residues. V was pared by 8 bases and J by 5 bases, with 7 bases of the junction left unmatched. In nucleotides, the CDR3 is TGTGCCAGCTTCCCGGGACAGGCGACCGGGGAGCTGTTTTTT. Amino acid sequence: CASFPGQATGELFF.

The chain carries TRBV7-8 and TRBJ1-3; the match to TRBD1 covers 8 bases. The V and J ends lost 4 bases and 4 bases, in that order; junction bases with no gene match: 6. CDR3 length equals 15 residues. Germline loops: CDR1 SGHVS, CDR2 FQNEAQ. The DNA for the CDR3 is TGTGCCAGCAGCTCGGGACAGGAGAGGGGAAACACCATATATTTT. Its protein product is CASSSGQERGNTIYF.

This clone has only a few counts. The chain couples TRBV19 to TRBJ1-5; TRBD1 matches at 10 bases. The junction had 0 bases not matched to a gene; V was cut back by 6 bases and J by 4 bases. CDR3 length equals 13 residues. CDR1 is LNHDA, CDR2 SQIVND, per germline (reference sequence). Here the CDR3 reads CASRDRGNQPQHF. The CDR3 DNA follows: TGTGCCAGTAGGGACAGGGGGAATCAGCCCCAGCATTTT.

This clone has only one observation. The CDR3, as DNA: TGTGCCAGCAGTCGAGTTTACACCGGGGAGCTGTTTTTT. Its translation: CASSRVYTGELFF. The rearrangement joins TRBV28 to TRBJ2-2; no definite D call. Germline-derived CDR1 and CDR2 are MDHEN and SYDVKM. The ends were cut back, 5 bases at V and 3 bases at J, with 7 bases in the middle. This CDR3 comprises 13 residues.

The chain recombines TRBV27 with TRBJ2-7; 13 nucleotides agree with TRBD2. This CDR3 has 17 residues. Germline CDR1 reads MNHEY; CDR2 reads SMNVEV (reference sequence). V gave up 6 bases and J gave up 2 bases; unmatched junction bases: 10. The CDR3, as DNA: TGTGCCAGCAGCTTAGCCCCGGGACTAGCGGGAACCTACGAGCAGTACTTC. This translates into CASSLAPGLAGTYEQYF.

The V call is TRBV9, the J call TRBJ2-1, with 7 bases identical to TRBD1. V was pared by 0 bases and J by 0 bases, with 3 bases of the junction left unmatched. The germline CDR1 and CDR2 sequences are SGDLS and YYNGEE. This CDR3 region has 16 residues. The CDR3: CASSVAGGSSYNEQFF. CDR3 bases: TGTGCCAGCAGCGTAGCAGGGGGTAGCTCCTACAATGAGCAGTTCTTC.

This clone showed up just a few times. This sequence joins TRBV27 and TRBJ1-2, with D maybe TRBD1 (6 bases). Between the trimmed V and J ends, which lost 3 bases and 6 bases, there was a span of 14 bases. Germline V CDR1 and CDR2: MNHEY, SMNVEV (reference sequence). This CDR3 is built from 14 residues. The CDR3 DNA reads as TGTGCCAGCAGTTTCCATGGGGGCAGGGATGGCTACACCTTC. Amino acids: CASSFHGGRDGYTF.